The T cell receptor beta chain under discussion was sequenced for a study of T cell changes during pregnancy in multiple sclerosis. Trimming cost V 4 bases and J 3 bases, with 13 bases left between them. The CDR3 totals 14 residues. Germline CDR1 and CDR2: SGHRS and YFSETQ. The repertoire was sequenced with immunoSEQ multiplex PCR; TCRdb's copy has only in-frame clones and lacks some. The profile shows 65,000 to 85,000 clones, 89% of them singletons. This clone appeared a single time. The origin of this receptor is a female donor in good health, enrolled as a control in a pregnancy study. V is TRBV5-1 and J is TRBJ1-1; possible D gene TRBD1, 5 bases. Sequenced here: peripheral blood, sampled in the first trimester of pregnancy. Written as DNA, the CDR3 is TGCGCCAGCAGCAACCGGACATCCCACACTGAAGCTTTCTTT. This sequence encodes CASSNRTSHTEAFF. The whole variable domain, remainder taken from reference TRBV5-1 and TRBJ1-1, is KAGVTQTPRYLIKTRGQQVTLSCSPISGHRSVSWYQQTPGQGLQFLFEYFSETQRNKGNFPGRFSGRQFSNSRSEMNVSTLELGDSALYLCASSNRTSHTEAFFGQGTRLTVV.